This TCR beta chain is from a study of PD-1 blockade in classical Hodgkin lymphoma. The overall study: Patients in the cohort were put on intravenous nivolumab, 3 mg/kg every 2 weeks.

The time point is: cycle 4 day 1 (C4D1), after 6 weeks of nivolumab. Relapses following autologous stem cell transplantation were seen in all patients, with brentuximab vedotin exposure varying. Germline values: CDR1 MGHRA, CDR2 YSYEKL. The CDR3 is 14 amino acids. Trimming stripped 1 base from V and 2 bases from J, with 8 bases between. Assay used: immunoSEQ multiplex PCR; TCRdb lists only in-frame clones, some missing. The sample lists approximately 19,000 clones, 76% seen once, with 20% in the top ten. The genes are TRBV4-1 and TRBJ1-2, with no clear D. This sequence originates from a human donor with classical Hodgkin lymphoma. Source: peripheral blood mononuclear cells (PBMCs), taken before the fourth cycle of nivolumab. CDR3: CASSQAQGNYGYTF. The DNA for the CDR3 is TGCGCCAGCAGCCAAGCACAAGGGAACTATGGCTACACCTTC.